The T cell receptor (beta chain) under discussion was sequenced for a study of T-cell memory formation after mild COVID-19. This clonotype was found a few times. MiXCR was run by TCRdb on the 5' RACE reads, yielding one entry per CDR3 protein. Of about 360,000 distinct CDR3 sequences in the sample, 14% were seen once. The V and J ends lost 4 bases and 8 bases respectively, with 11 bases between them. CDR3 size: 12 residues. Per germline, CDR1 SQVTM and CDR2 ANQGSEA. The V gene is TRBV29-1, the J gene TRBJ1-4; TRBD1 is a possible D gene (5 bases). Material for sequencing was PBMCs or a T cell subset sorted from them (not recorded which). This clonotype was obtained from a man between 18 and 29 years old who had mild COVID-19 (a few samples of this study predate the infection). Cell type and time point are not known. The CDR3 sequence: CSVGAEGEKLFF. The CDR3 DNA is TGCAGCGTTGGGGCTGAGGGGGAAAAACTGTTTTTT.